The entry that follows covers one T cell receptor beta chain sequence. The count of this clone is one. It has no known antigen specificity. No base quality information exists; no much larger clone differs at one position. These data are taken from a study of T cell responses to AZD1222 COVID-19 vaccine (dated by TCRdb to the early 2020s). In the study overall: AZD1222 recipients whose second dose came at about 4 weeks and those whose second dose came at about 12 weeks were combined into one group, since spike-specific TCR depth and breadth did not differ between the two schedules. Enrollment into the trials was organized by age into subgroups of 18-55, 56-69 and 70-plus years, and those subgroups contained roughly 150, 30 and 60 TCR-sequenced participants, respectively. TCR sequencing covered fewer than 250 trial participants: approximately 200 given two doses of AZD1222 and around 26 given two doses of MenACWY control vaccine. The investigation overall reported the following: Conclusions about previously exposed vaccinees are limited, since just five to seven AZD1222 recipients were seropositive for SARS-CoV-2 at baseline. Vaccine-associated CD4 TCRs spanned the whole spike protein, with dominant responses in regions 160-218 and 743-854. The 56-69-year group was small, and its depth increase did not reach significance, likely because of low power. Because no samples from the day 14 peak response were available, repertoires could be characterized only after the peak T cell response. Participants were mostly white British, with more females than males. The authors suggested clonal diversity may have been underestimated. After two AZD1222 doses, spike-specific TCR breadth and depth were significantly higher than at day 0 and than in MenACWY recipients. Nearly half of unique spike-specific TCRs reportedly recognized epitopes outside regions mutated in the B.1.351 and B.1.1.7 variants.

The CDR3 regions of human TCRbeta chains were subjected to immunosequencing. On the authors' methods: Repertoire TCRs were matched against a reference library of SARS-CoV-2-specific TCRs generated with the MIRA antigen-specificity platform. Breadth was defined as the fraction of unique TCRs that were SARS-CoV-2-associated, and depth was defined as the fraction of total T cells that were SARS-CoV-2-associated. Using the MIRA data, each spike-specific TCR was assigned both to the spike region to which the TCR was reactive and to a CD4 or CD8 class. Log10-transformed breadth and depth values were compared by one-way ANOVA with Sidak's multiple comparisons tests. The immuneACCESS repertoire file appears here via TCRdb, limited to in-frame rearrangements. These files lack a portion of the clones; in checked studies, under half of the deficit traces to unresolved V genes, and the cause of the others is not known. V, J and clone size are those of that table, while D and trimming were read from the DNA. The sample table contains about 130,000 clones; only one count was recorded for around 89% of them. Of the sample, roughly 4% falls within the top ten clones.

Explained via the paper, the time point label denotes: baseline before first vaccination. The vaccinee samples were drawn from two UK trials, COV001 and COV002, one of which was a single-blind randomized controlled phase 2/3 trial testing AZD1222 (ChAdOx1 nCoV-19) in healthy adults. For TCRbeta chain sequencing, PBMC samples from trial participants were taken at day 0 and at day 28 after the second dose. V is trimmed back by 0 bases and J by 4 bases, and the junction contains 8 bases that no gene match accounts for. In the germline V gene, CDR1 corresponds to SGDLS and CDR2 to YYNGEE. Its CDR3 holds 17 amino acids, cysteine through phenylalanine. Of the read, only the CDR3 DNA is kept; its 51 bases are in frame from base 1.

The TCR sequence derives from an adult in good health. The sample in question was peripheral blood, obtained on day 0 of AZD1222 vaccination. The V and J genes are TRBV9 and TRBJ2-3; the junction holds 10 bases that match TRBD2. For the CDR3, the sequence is CASSVAPAGGGADTQYF. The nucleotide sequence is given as TGTGCCAGCAGCGTAGCCCCAGCGGGAGGGGGGGCAGATACGCAGTATTTT. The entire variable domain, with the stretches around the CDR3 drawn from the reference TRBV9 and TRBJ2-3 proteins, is DSGVTQTPKHLITATGQRVTLRCSPRSGDLSVYWYQQSLDQGLQFLIQYYNGEERAKGNILERFSAQQFPDLHSELNLSSLELGDSALYFCASSVAPAGGGADTQYFGPGTRLTVL.